What follows describes a single T cell receptor beta chain. This sample stems from a study of T and B cells in COVID-19 patients. Multiplex PCR with BIOMED2 TRB-A/B primer pools amplified TRB rearrangements. TCRdb recomputed calls from the multiplex PCR reads with MiXCR, one row per CDR3 protein. The table has 20,000 to 25,000 distinct CDR3 sequences, 25% to 35% seen once. This CDR3 is 14 amino acids long. J gave up 6 bases and V 5 bases, and 8 bases lay outside the gene matches. Germline V gene lookup returns CDR1 MNHNS and CDR2 SASEGT. Each TRB amplification used roughly 220-550 ng of genomic DNA from blood.

This sequence joins TRBV6-1 and TRBJ2-3; TRBD1 matches 7 bases. The sequenced sample was blood. This sequence was found in a human donor who had recovered from COVID-19. CDR3 amino acids: CASSLDRAADTQYF. CDR3 in DNA: TGTGCCAGCAGTTTAGACAGGGCGGCCGATACGCAGTATTTT.